This is a list of T cell receptor beta chains from one sample in a study of vaccination effects on CD4 cells after COVID-19. TCRdb keeps only in-frame clones here, not all; method: immunoSEQ multiplex PCR. The repertoire has more than 45,000 clones, roughly 80% of them found once; the top ten carry roughly 3.2%. These receptors' targets are unknown. The sample in question was CD4+ T cells from PBMCs cultured without peptide, obtained before COVID-19 vaccination. The receptors here all came from a human donor who received a COVID-19 vaccine. Each CDR3 is given with its conserved first and last residue. A D gene is named only where the DNA matches it firmly. Size values are once, few and many counts, or a class for expanded clones, and some rows have none.

CDR3: CASSGEGNTIYF; DNA: TGCGCCAGCAGTGGGGAAGGAAACACCATATATTTT; D: NA; V: TRBV10-2; size: NA; J: TRBJ1-3
CDR3: CSVMGSSATNEKLFF; DNA: TGCAGCGTTATGGGCAGCTCTGCAACTAATGAAAAACTGTTTTTT; D: NA; V: TRBV29-1; size: NA; J: TRBJ1-4
CDR3: CASSSGSGEGTEAFF; DNA: TGTGCCAGCAGTTCGGGATCCGGGGAGGGGACTGAAGCTTTCTTT; D: NA; V: TRBV28; size: NA; J: TRBJ1-1
CDR3: CASSVVTGRGEKLFF; DNA: TGTGCCAGCAGCGTAGTGACAGGGCGGGGTGAAAAACTGTTTTTT; D: TRBD1; V: TRBV9; size: NA; J: TRBJ1-4
CDR3: CASSPLSGSPLHF; DNA: TGTGCCAGCAGCCCATTGTCGGGCTCACCCCTCCACTTT; D: NA; V: TRBV7-9; size: once; J: TRBJ1-6
CDR3: CASSQERTMGTQYF; DNA: TGCGCCAGCAGCCAAGAAAGGACGATGGGGACCCAGTACTTC; D: NA; V: TRBV4-3; size: NA; J: TRBJ2-5
CDR3: CASSLILGTGANVLTF; DNA: TGTGCCAGCAGCTTAATTTTGGGTACTGGGGCCAACGTCCTGACTTTC; D: NA; V: TRBV7-3; size: NA; J: TRBJ2-6
CDR3: CASSLSMAGAMNTEAFF; DNA: TGTGCCAGCAGCTTGTCCATGGCCGGAGCTATGAACACTGAAGCTTTCTTT; D: NA; V: TRBV5-4; size: NA; J: TRBJ1-1
CDR3: CASSPRGPRYNEQFF; DNA: TGTGCCAGCAGCCCCAGGGGGCCGAGGTACAATGAGCAGTTCTTC; D: TRBD1; V: TRBV7-2; size: NA; J: TRBJ2-1
CDR3: CASSQQGLSGNTIYF; DNA: TGTGCCAGCAGCCAACAGGGACTCTCTGGAAACACCATATATTTT; D: NA; V: TRBV14; size: few; J: TRBJ1-3
CDR3: CASRAEGGAEAFF; DNA: TGTGCCAGCAGGGCAGAGGGGGGAGCTGAAGCTTTCTTT; D: NA; V: TRBV2; size: NA; J: TRBJ1-1
CDR3: CASSLVQGEAFF; DNA: TGTGCCAGCAGCTTAGTCCAGGGGGAAGCTTTCTTT; D: NA; V: TRBV13; size: NA; J: TRBJ1-1
CDR3: CATQDRENIQYF; DNA: TGTGCCACTCAGGACAGGGAAAACATTCAGTACTTC; D: TRBD1; V: TRBV24-1; size: NA; J: TRBJ2-4
CDR3: CASSFSGAGEKLFF; DNA: TGCGCCAGCAGCTTCTCGGGGGCGGGGGAAAAACTGTTTTTT; D: NA; V: TRBV5-1; size: NA; J: TRBJ1-4
CDR3: CASSLGQGGTEAFF; DNA: TGCGCCAGCAGCTTGGGACAGGGGGGCACTGAAGCTTTCTTT; D: TRBD1; V: TRBV5-1; size: few; J: TRBJ1-1
CDR3: CASSQTGGIKNIQYF; DNA: TGTGCCAGCAGTCAAACGGGGGGGATAAAAAACATTCAGTACTTC; D: TRBD2; V: TRBV5-6; size: NA; J: TRBJ2-4
CDR3: CASRGTGLGTEAFF; DNA: TGTGCCAGCAGAGGGACAGGGTTGGGCACTGAAGCTTTCTTT; D: TRBD1; V: TRBV6-5; size: NA; J: TRBJ1-1
CDR3: CASSTDRAGGTEAFF; DNA: TGTGCCAGCAGCACCGACAGGGCGGGGGGCACTGAAGCTTTCTTT; D: TRBD1; V: TRBV9; size: NA; J: TRBJ1-1
CDR3: CASSYLTSGGAGRYF; DNA: TGTGCCAGCAGCTACCTAACTAGCGGGGGGGCAGGTCGGTACTTC; D: TRBD2; V: TRBV3-1/TRBV3-2; size: NA; J: TRBJ2-5
CDR3: CASMGDYNQPQHF; DNA: TGTGCCAGCATGGGGGATTACAATCAGCCCCAGCATTTT; D: NA; V: TRBV12-3/TRBV12-4; size: NA; J: TRBJ1-5
CDR3: CASKRRTEPRGELFF; DNA: TGTGCCAGCAAAAGAAGAACGGAACCGCGTGGGGAGCTGTTTTTT; D: NA; V: TRBV2; size: few; J: TRBJ2-2
CDR3: CASSLGTGIRQETQYF; DNA: TGTGCCAGCAGCTTAGGAACCGGGATCCGCCAAGAGACCCAGTACTTC; D: NA; V: TRBV11-3; size: NA; J: TRBJ2-5
CDR3: CASSQVSALPKETQYF; DNA: TGTGCCAGCAGCCAAGTCTCGGCCCTGCCAAAAGAGACCCAGTACTTC; D: NA; V: TRBV3-1/TRBV3-2; size: NA; J: TRBJ2-5
CDR3: CASSVKTGRSHNEQFF; DNA: TGTGCCAGCAGCGTAAAGACAGGGAGGTCCCACAATGAGCAGTTCTTC; D: NA; V: TRBV9; size: NA; J: TRBJ2-1
CDR3: CASSESGQRSKYGYTF; DNA: TGTGCCAGCAGTGAATCGGGACAACGATCTAAGTATGGCTACACCTTC; D: NA; V: TRBV2; size: NA; J: TRBJ1-2
CDR3: CASSDQGAGNQPQHF; DNA: TGTGCCAGCAGTGACCAGGGGGCTGGCAATCAGCCCCAGCATTTT; D: TRBD1; V: TRBV6-6; size: once; J: TRBJ1-5
CDR3: CASSLSRVTEAFF; DNA: TGCGCCAGCAGCTTGTCCCGGGTCACTGAAGCTTTCTTT; D: NA; V: TRBV5-1; size: NA; J: TRBJ1-1
CDR3: CASVPGGVKASQPQHF; DNA: TGTGCCAGCGTCCCCGGGGGGGTTAAGGCTAGTCAGCCCCAGCATTTT; D: NA; V: TRBV28; size: NA; J: TRBJ1-5
CDR3: CASSLALVAGQGLFSEAFF; DNA: TGTGCCAGCAGCTTAGCGCTAGTAGCGGGACAGGGGTTGTTCTCTGAAGCTTTCTTT; D: TRBD1; V: TRBV7-2; size: NA; J: TRBJ1-1
CDR3: CASSEGRTSGNTIYF; DNA: TGTGCCAGCAGTGAAGGGCGAACTTCTGGAAACACCATATATTTT; D: NA; V: TRBV2; size: once; J: TRBJ1-3
CDR3: CASSPRTGETQYF; DNA: TGTGCCAGCTCACCGCGGACTGGAGAGACCCAGTACTTC; D: NA; V: TRBV18; size: NA; J: TRBJ2-5
CDR3: CASKDREGQPQHF; DNA: TGTGCCAGCAAAGACAGGGAGGGTCAGCCCCAGCATTTT; D: TRBD1; V: TRBV2; size: few; J: TRBJ1-5
CDR3: CASSPRLSSYNEQFF; DNA: TGTGCCAGCAGCCCCCGATTGAGCTCCTACAATGAGCAGTTCTTC; D: NA; V: TRBV7-2; size: NA; J: TRBJ2-1
CDR3: CASSEGTGAMNTEAFF; DNA: TGCGCCAGCAGCGAGGGGACAGGGGCTATGAACACTGAAGCTTTCTTT; D: TRBD1; V: TRBV5-1; size: NA; J: TRBJ1-1
CDR3: CASSLTGRYTDTQYF; DNA: TGTGCCAGCAGCTTAACAGGTCGTTACACAGATACGCAGTATTTT; D: NA; V: TRBV5-4; size: NA; J: TRBJ2-3
CDR3: CASRSYNSPLHF; DNA: TGTGCCAGCAGATCCTATAATTCACCCCTCCACTTT; D: NA; V: TRBV6-5; size: NA; J: TRBJ1-6
CDR3: CASSASPGTGNTEAFF; DNA: TGTGCCAGCAGCGCCAGTCCGGGGACCGGGAACACTGAAGCTTTCTTT; D: NA; V: TRBV7-3; size: NA; J: TRBJ1-1
CDR3: CASSSGTSGGNEQFF; DNA: TGTGCCAGCAGCTCCGGGACTAGCGGGGGGAATGAGCAGTTCTTC; D: TRBD2; V: TRBV5-4; size: NA; J: TRBJ2-1
CDR3: CASSLLNYGYTF; DNA: TGTGCCAGCAGCTTACTCAACTATGGCTACACCTTC; D: NA; V: TRBV7-2; size: NA; J: TRBJ1-2
CDR3: CASSLEHTQYF; DNA: TGTGCCAGCAGCCTCGAACATACGCAGTATTTT; D: NA; V: TRBV7-2; size: NA; J: TRBJ2-3
CDR3: CASSLRLALGTDTQYF; DNA: TGTGCCAGCTCACTCCGACTAGCCCTGGGCACAGATACGCAGTATTTT; D: TRBD2; V: TRBV18; size: NA; J: TRBJ2-3
CDR3: CASSLAPTPDIQYF; DNA: TGCGCCAGCAGCTTGGCACCGACGCCGGACATTCAGTACTTC; D: NA; V: TRBV5-1; size: NA; J: TRBJ2-4
CDR3: CASSTRWDTQYF; DNA: TGTGCCAGCAGTACACGTTGGGATACGCAGTATTTT; D: NA; V: TRBV12-3/TRBV12-4; size: NA; J: TRBJ2-3
CDR3: CASSQDLQSENTEAFF; DNA: TGCGCCAGCAGCCAAGATCTACAGTCGGAGAACACTGAAGCTTTCTTT; D: NA; V: TRBV4-3; size: once; J: TRBJ1-1
CDR3: CASSFTGAQGETQYF; DNA: TGTGCCAGCAGCTTTACAGGGGCCCAGGGAGAGACCCAGTACTTC; D: TRBD1; V: TRBV7-2; size: NA; J: TRBJ2-5
CDR3: CASVTNGRLNNSPLHF; DNA: TGTGCCAGCGTCACAAACGGAAGGCTTAATAATTCACCCCTCCACTTT; D: NA; V: TRBV2; size: NA; J: TRBJ1-6
CDR3: CAFGGGSQETQYF; DNA: TGTGCCTTTGGGGGGGGGAGTCAAGAGACCCAGTACTTC; D: TRBD2; V: TRBV6-4; size: NA; J: TRBJ2-5